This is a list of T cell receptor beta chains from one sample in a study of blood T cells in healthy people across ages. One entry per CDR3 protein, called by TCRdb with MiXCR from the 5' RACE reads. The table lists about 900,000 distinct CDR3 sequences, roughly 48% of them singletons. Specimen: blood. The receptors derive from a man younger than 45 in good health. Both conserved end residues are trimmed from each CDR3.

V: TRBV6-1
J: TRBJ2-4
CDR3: ASSDNRGRGNIQY

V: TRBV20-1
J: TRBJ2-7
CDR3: SASRGQDSYEQY

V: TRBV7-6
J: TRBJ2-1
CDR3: ASSSRQGLDNEQF

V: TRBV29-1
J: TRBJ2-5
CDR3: SLSGGMKTQY

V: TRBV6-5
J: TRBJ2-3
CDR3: ASSYLGADTQY

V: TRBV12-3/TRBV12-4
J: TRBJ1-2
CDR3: ASSFQGQNYGYT

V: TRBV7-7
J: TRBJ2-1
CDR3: ASSSNPGPGNEQF

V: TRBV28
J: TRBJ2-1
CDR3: ASSLILVIPNEQF

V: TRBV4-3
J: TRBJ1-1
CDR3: ASSQERGGTEAF

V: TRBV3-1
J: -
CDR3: ASSLRTVEDEQY

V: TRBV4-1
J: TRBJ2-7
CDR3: ASSQVESGVYAQY

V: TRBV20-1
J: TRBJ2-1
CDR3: SARDTRAGGYNEQF

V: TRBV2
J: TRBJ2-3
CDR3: ASKVRITDTQY

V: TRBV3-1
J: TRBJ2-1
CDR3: ASSQGGGGAF

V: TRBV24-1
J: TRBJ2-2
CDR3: ATSDSPDSRTGELF

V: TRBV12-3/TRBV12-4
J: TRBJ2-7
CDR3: ASSPQGSEQY

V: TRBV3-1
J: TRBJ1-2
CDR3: ASSQGIHGYT

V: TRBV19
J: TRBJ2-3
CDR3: ASSLGLKGTADTQY